These 30 T cell receptor beta chains came from one sample sequenced in a study of blood T cell repertoires in COVID-19. TCRdb keeps only in-frame clones here, not all; method: immunoSEQ multiplex PCR. The sample comprises roughly 180,000 clones, approximately 85% of which are singletons, and roughly 5% rests with the top ten. The material sequenced was peripheral blood. These TCRs come from a woman aged 45-59 years with COVID-19, enrolled during active disease.

This clone was counted once. The DNA of the CDR3 is TGTGCCAGTAGTTTAATTCGACAGGGGGCTGGAGAAAAACTGTTTTTT. Protein product: CASSLIRQGAGEKLFF. J is TRBJ1-4 and V is TRBV19, with 10 bases matching TRBD1. With 5 bases clipped from V and 8 bases from J, the junction kept 11 bases outside the gene matches. The CDR3 is 16 residues long. The V gene's germline CDR1 is LNHDA and CDR2 SQIVND (reference sequence).

This clone was recorded once. The chain joins TRBV24-1 to TRBJ2-2, with a tentative D call TRBD1 (6 bases). The CDR3 is made up of 13 amino acids. V was cut by 8 bases and J by 5 bases, with 11 bases left in between. CDR1 and CDR2 from the germline V gene are KGHDR and SFDVKD. The CDR3, as DNA: TGTGCCACCAAGGGGGAAGGAACCGGGGAGCTGTTTTTT. It is translated as CATKGEGTGELFF.

The V and J genes are TRBV6-5 and TRBJ2-3; 7 positions match TRBD1. J was trimmed by 2 bases and V by 2 bases; bases with no gene match: 7. The CDR3 length is 16 residues. Germline values: CDR1 MNHEY, CDR2 SVGAGI. The CDR3 protein is CASSYEQGPPTDTQYF. DNA for the CDR3: TGTGCCAGCAGTTACGAACAGGGGCCCCCCACAGATACGCAGTATTTT.

This clone was observed once. CDR3 nucleotides: TGTGCCAGCAGCCCCGGGGGACAGAAGGATCAGCCCCAGCATTTT. Its translation is CASSPGGQKDQPQHF. The chain has TRBV7-2 and TRBJ1-5; 7 bases line up with TRBD1. Unmatched junction bases numbered 9, after V lost 5 bases and J lost 5 bases. Per the germline V gene, CDR1 is SGHTA and CDR2 is FQGNSA. The CDR3 loop spans 15 amino acids.

This chain joins TRBV27 and TRBJ1-6; D possibly corresponds to TRBD1 (6 bases). The CDR3 has 18 residues. The germline V gene has CDR1 MNHEY and CDR2 SMNVEV (reference sequence). V lost 4 bases, J lost 0 bases, and 16 bases lay in between. CDR3 protein: CASSSLRTESSYNSPLHF. CDR3 sequence (DNA): TGTGCCAGCAGTTCGCTAAGGACAGAGAGCTCCTATAATTCACCCCTCCACTTT.

This sequence joins TRBV7-9 and TRBJ1-5; D might be TRBD1 (6 bases). The CDR3 contains 15 residues. Germline V lookup: CDR1 SEHNR, CDR2 FQNEAQ (reference sequence). The germline V and J ends were trimmed by 1 base and 5 bases, with 12 bases remaining between them. CDR3 bases: TGTGCCAGCAGCTTAGGGCAGGCAGGGGATCAGCCCCAGCATTTT. Residues: CASSLGQAGDQPQHF.

CDR3 coding DNA: TGTGCCAGCAGAAACGCATGGCAGGCGGGGAACACTGAAGCTTTCTTT. Translated: CASRNAWQAGNTEAFF. The V call is TRBV27, the J call TRBJ1-1; D gene unclear. Germline-derived CDR1 and CDR2 are MNHEY and SMNVEV (reference sequence). The V and J ends lost 6 bases and 1 base respectively, with 18 bases between them. This CDR3 contains 16 residues.

This chain links TRBV7-3 with TRBJ2-3, with 12 nucleotides matching TRBD2. The CDR3 covers 16 residues. Germline loops: CDR1 SGHTA, CDR2 FQGTGA. J was trimmed by 3 bases and V by 1 base; bases with no gene match: 2. CDR3 in DNA: TGTGCCAGCAGCTTAAGGACTAGCGGGGAAACAGATACGCAGTATTTT. Protein sequence: CASSLRTSGETDTQYF.

The V and J genes are TRBV24-1 and TRBJ1-3; maybe TRBD1 (5 bases). Per the germline V gene, CDR1 is KGHDR and CDR2 is SFDVKD. The CDR3 has 15 amino acids. Trimming left V 4 bases short and J 4 bases short, with 13 bases between. The CDR3 DNA sequence: TGTGCCACCAGTGACTTCCAGGGTCGCGGAAACACCATATATTTT. Amino acid sequence: CATSDFQGRGNTIYF.

The chain recombines TRBV6-4 with TRBJ2-5; D perhaps matches TRBD2 (5 bases). The CDR3 consists of 16 residues. Germline V gives CDR1 MRHNA, CDR2 SNTAGT. Trimming pared 6 bases from V and 0 bases from J, leaving 17 bases between. The CDR3 nucleotides read TGTGCCAGCAGCGTTGGACTGAAGGGAAACCAAGAGACCCAGTACTTC. It specifies CASSVGLKGNQETQYF.

This clone was found a few times. The rearrangement uses TRBV4-1 and TRBJ2-2; no clear D. The CDR3 is 13 residues long. Germline assignment: CDR1 MGHRA and CDR2 YSYEKL. Trimming removed 3 bases from V and 3 bases from J, with 5 bases in between. The CDR3 is CASSHIYTGELFF. The CDR3, as DNA: TGCGCCAGCAGCCACATTTACACCGGGGAGCTGTTTTTT.

This sequence joins TRBV7-3 and TRBJ2-6; D is perhaps TRBD2 (5 bases). The ends were cut back, 6 bases at V and 2 bases at J, with 5 bases in the middle. The germline gives CDR1 SGHTA, CDR2 FQGTGA. CDR3 size: 13 residues. CDR3 sequence reads: CASRGAGANVLTF. In DNA, the CDR3 is TGTGCCAGCAGGGGAGCTGGGGCCAACGTCCTGACTTTC.

The J gene is TRBJ2-5, the V gene TRBV6-5, with D unresolved. The V end lost 0 bases, the J end lost 1 base, and 9 bases lay between the germline ends. The germline V gene has CDR1 MNHEY and CDR2 SVGAGI. The CDR3 is 15 residues long. This CDR3 is CASSYSIPGQETQYF. Here the CDR3 DNA reads TGTGCCAGCAGTTACTCGATACCGGGCCAAGAGACCCAGTACTTC.

This clone was found a few times. The chain carries TRBV7-8 and TRBJ2-3; TRBD2 agrees at 9 bases. The CDR3 runs 16 residues. J lost 4 bases, V lost 6 bases, and 11 bases had no gene match. Per germline, CDR1 SGHVS and CDR2 FQNEAQ. The CDR3 protein is CASRGPGGGVPDTQYF. CDR3 in DNA: TGTGCCAGCAGAGGCCCGGGCGGGGGGGTGCCAGATACGCAGTATTTT.

The rearrangement joins TRBV5-4 to TRBJ1-2, with 8 bases aligning to TRBD1. There are 14 residues in the CDR3. The J segment lost 6 bases and the V segment lost 4 bases, leaving 8 bases of the junction unmatched. The germline V gene has CDR1 SGHNT and CDR2 YYREEE (reference sequence). The CDR3 loop reads CASSLSQGAHGYTF. As DNA, the CDR3 is TGTGCCAGCAGCCTTTCGCAGGGGGCGCATGGCTACACCTTC.

V usage is TRBV4-3 and J usage is TRBJ1-1, with D possibly being TRBD1 (6 bases). The CDR3 sequence is 18 residues long. CDR1 is LGHNA, CDR2 YSLEER, per germline. Trimming took off 0 bases at V and 0 bases at J, with 17 bases between the two ends. The chain's CDR3 is CASSQDLRGGAMNTEAFF. CDR3 DNA sequence: TGCGCCAGCAGCCAAGATTTGAGGGGGGGGGCCATGAACACTGAAGCTTTCTTT.

This chain links TRBV6-5 with TRBJ1-2; TRBD1 agrees at 8 bases. This CDR3 is 14 amino acids long. The ends lost 7 bases at V and 2 bases at J; junction bases unmatched: 6. Germline V CDR1 and CDR2: MNHEY, SVGAGI. CDR3 loop: CASNDRGLNYGYTF. CDR3 in DNA: TGTGCCAGCAACGACAGGGGTTTAAACTATGGCTACACCTTC.

This clone was detected once. The CDR3 nucleotides read TGTGCCAGAGCAAGAACAGGGAATTATAGCAATCAGCCCCAGCATTTT. Translating gives CARARTGNYSNQPQHF. V gene TRBV27 combines with J gene TRBJ1-5, with D possibly matching TRBD1 (6 bases). V was shortened by 9 bases and J by 0 bases, with 18 bases between the two germline ends. The V gene's germline CDR1 is MNHEY and CDR2 SMNVEV (reference sequence). This CDR3 is 16 amino acids long.

The V call is TRBV5-1, the J call TRBJ2-7, with TRBD2 matching 10 bases. J was trimmed by 0 bases and V by 0 bases; bases with no gene match: 6. Germline V gives CDR1 SGHRS, CDR2 YFSETQ. This CDR3 comprises 17 residues. CDR3 residues: CASSLALGLAASYEQYF. DNA of the CDR3: TGCGCCAGCAGCTTGGCCCTTGGACTAGCGGCCTCCTACGAGCAGTACTTC.

The chain couples TRBV7-2 to TRBJ2-5; 9 bases match TRBD1. Germline-derived CDR1 and CDR2 are SGHTA and FQGNSA. The CDR3 covers 15 residues. Trimming took 5 bases from V and 7 from J; bases not matched to a gene: 11. CDR3 sequence reads: CASSTRQGGFGTQYF. The CDR3 nucleotides read TGTGCCAGCAGCACGCGACAGGGGGGGTTTGGGACCCAGTACTTC.

The chain recombines TRBV5-4 with TRBJ1-6, with D possibly TRBD1 on 6 matching bases. CDR1 SGHNT and CDR2 YYREEE come from the germline V gene (reference sequence). Trimming took off 0 bases at V and 9 bases at J, with 16 bases between the two ends. The CDR3 contains 16 residues. DNA of the CDR3: TGTGCCAGCAGCTTGGAGTGGGCAGGGGATTTTTCACCCCTCCACTTT. It yields the protein CASSLEWAGDFSPLHF.

The genes are TRBV6-5 and TRBJ2-5, with 7 bases matching TRBD1. The CDR3 has 16 residues. Germline V CDR1 and CDR2: MNHEY, SVGAGI. V trimming: 2 bases; J trimming: 5 bases; junction bases outside the gene matches: 11. CDR3 coding DNA: TGTGCCAGCAGTTACAGGGGACAGCCCTCAGGGGAGACCCAGTACTTC. Encoded protein: CASSYRGQPSGETQYF.

This clone was observed a few times. The rearrangement uses TRBV2 and TRBJ2-1; possibly TRBD2 for D (6 bases). Per the germline V gene, CDR1 is SNHLY and CDR2 is FYNNEI. This CDR3 has 12 residues. V was clipped by 9 bases and J by 5 bases, with 11 bases between them. CDR3 region: CASRLVDNEQFF. CDR3 nucleotide sequence: TGTGCCAGTCGACTAGTTGACAATGAGCAGTTCTTC.

V and J are TRBV3-1 (or the pseudogene TRBV3-2) and TRBJ1-2, with a possible D match to TRBD1 (6 bases). The CDR3 totals 14 residues. V was trimmed by 6 bases and J by 2 bases, leaving 13 bases between them. Per the germline V gene, CDR1 is LGHDT and CDR2 is YNNKEL (reference sequence). CDR3 coding DNA: TGTGCCAGCAGTGTTACCGACAGGAACTATGGCTACACCTTC. Protein sequence: CASSVTDRNYGYTF.

The chain couples TRBV7-2 to TRBJ2-5, with 8 bases matching TRBD2. CDR1 is SGHTA and CDR2 is FQGNSA in the germline V gene. The CDR3 runs 15 residues. J was trimmed by 4 bases and V by 5 bases; bases with no gene match: 9. CDR3 loop: CASSATGTRTETQYF. The CDR3 bases are TGTGCCAGCAGCGCTACCGGGACTAGGACAGAGACCCAGTACTTC.

The chain couples TRBV3-1 (or the pseudogene TRBV3-2) to TRBJ2-1; the match to TRBD2 covers 12 bases. Germline CDR1 and CDR2: LGHDT and YNNKEL (reference sequence). After removal of 5 bases from V and 3 bases from J, the junction contained 5 bases not matched to a gene. The CDR3 spans 16 residues. The CDR3 reads CASSTLAGGLYNEQFF. The CDR3 DNA sequence: TGTGCCAGCAGCACTCTAGCGGGGGGGCTCTACAATGAGCAGTTCTTC.

In this sample, this clone turned up once. The chain has TRBV7-2 and TRBJ2-5, with D perhaps matching TRBD2 (7 bases). Germline assignment: CDR1 SGHTA and CDR2 FQGNSA. The CDR3 extends over 14 amino acids. Trimming took off 7 bases at V and 4 bases at J, with 16 bases between the two ends. The CDR3 protein is CASTRNGGAETQYF. The CDR3 bases are TGTGCCAGCACCCGGAATGGGGGGGCAGAGACCCAGTACTTC.

This chain links TRBV30 with TRBJ2-3; TRBD2 agrees at 12 bases. The CDR3 length is 19 residues. In germline, CDR1 is GTSNPN, CDR2 SVGIG (reference sequence). The junction had 11 bases not matched to a gene; V was cut back by 0 bases and J by 1 base. The CDR3 reads CAWSVSLAGGWAGTDTQYF. For the CDR3, the DNA is TGTGCCTGGAGTGTCTCCCTAGCGGGGGGGTGGGCCGGCACAGATACGCAGTATTTT.

V and J are TRBV7-9 and TRBJ2-3; D is possibly TRBD2 (5 bases). CDR1 is SEHNR, CDR2 FQNEAQ, per germline (reference sequence). The CDR3 spans 14 residues. Trimming cost V 5 bases and J 0 bases, with 9 bases left between them. The CDR3 here is CASSPGISTDTQYF. CDR3 nucleotides: TGTGCCAGCAGCCCCGGGATTAGCACAGATACGCAGTATTTT. Based on the CDR3 plus reference TRBV7-9 and TRBJ2-3, the full variable domain is DTGVSQNPRHKITKRGQNVTFRCDPISEHNRLYWYRQTLGQGPEFLTYFQNEAQLEKSRLLSDRFSAERPKGSFSTLEIQRTEQGDSAMYLCASSPGISTDTQYFGPGTRLTVL.

The V call is TRBV2, the J call TRBJ2-1, with 7 bases that match TRBD1. CDR1 SNHLY and CDR2 FYNNEI come from the germline V gene. CDR3 size: 17 residues. The trim removed 7 bases at V and 0 bases at J, leaving 12 bases unmatched. CDR3 in DNA: TGTGCCAGCACCCGGGACAGATCGGGAAGCTCCTACAATGAGCAGTTCTTC. Protein product: CASTRDRSGSSYNEQFF.